This T cell receptor (beta chain) emerged from a study of blood T cell repertoires in COVID-19. Across the whole study: Acute-phase and convalescent COVID-19 samples originated in the United States, Italy and Spain. Sources were T cells, B-cell-depleted T cells, or PBMCs; the material itself was cDNA or gDNA.

This clone occurred a few times. Per the original methods: Reference gene primer amplification yielded estimated nucleated cell counts. Only in-frame clones appear in the TCRdb table, and some are missing; sequencing was by immunoSEQ multiplex PCR. V, J and clone size derive from that table, while D and trimming were established from the DNA sequence. The sample records roughly 73,000 clones, 70% to 75% being singletons. The V and J ends lost 3 bases and 5 bases, in that order; junction bases with no gene match: 5. The CDR3 has 15 amino acids. Germline loops: CDR1 SGDLS, CDR2 YYNGEE. Sequenced input: peripheral blood. This sequence was found in a man aged 65-85 years with acute or convalescent COVID-19. The chain recombines TRBV9 with TRBJ2-5; TRBD1 matches at 12 bases. The CDR3 DNA follows: TGTGCCAGCAGCGAAGGGACAGGGGGCCGGGAGACCCAGTACTTC. It is translated as CASSEGTGGRETQYF.